The 23 T cell receptor beta chains below were found in one sample sequenced in a study of OX40 agonist ivuxolimab in advanced cancers. Receptors were amplified or captured by the immunoSEQ multiplex PCR assay. What TCRdb holds here is the immuneACCESS table cut down to in-frame rearrangements. Part of the clones is not present; checked against another copy, under half of the missing clones reflect an unresolved V gene, and the others are unexplained. The sample has some 21,000 clones on record, around 85% of them singletons. The top ten clones comprise 31% of the sample. The specimen was CD4+ or CD8+ T cells sorted from blood, collected in a trial of the OX40 agonist ivuxolimab. These TCRs come from an adult with an advanced solid tumor such as melanoma, head and neck, liver or kidney cancer.

This clone was picked up one time. The rearrangement uses TRBV14 and TRBJ1-1; a weak D match, TRBD1 (5 bases). Germline V gives CDR1 SGHDN, CDR2 FVKESK. V was shortened by 4 bases and J by 6 bases, with 21 bases between the two germline ends. This CDR3 is built from 16 residues. CDR3 DNA: TGTGCCAGCAGCCTCCGACCGGGACCCCCGTGGCCTGAAGCTTTCTTT. Translated, it gives CASSLRPGPPWPEAFF.

This chain links TRBV19 with TRBJ2-7; no definite D call. Germline CDR1 is LNHDA and CDR2 is SQIVND (reference sequence). The CDR3 length is 16 residues. Trimming stripped 4 bases from V and 7 bases from J, with 23 bases between. The CDR3 coding sequence is TGTGCCAGTAGTAACCGCGCGGCAGCGCCCTTCGGTGAGCAGTACTTC. Protein product: CASSNRAAAPFGEQYF.

The CDR3 bases are TGTGCCAGCAGCTCAGACGGGAGGGGGACTGAAGCTTTCTTT. It translates to CASSSDGRGTEAFF. The chain is built from TRBV7-9 and TRBJ1-1, with D possibly matching TRBD1 (6 bases). CDR1 and CDR2 from the germline V gene are SEHNR and FQNEAQ (reference sequence). The CDR3 runs to 14 residues. The V gene lost 4 bases and the J gene lost 5 bases, with 14 bases spanning the gap.

This chain joins TRBV19 and TRBJ2-1; D possibly corresponds to TRBD1 (5 bases). This CDR3 has 13 residues. V was cut by 6 bases and J by 9 bases, with 15 bases left in between. Per the germline V gene, CDR1 is LNHDA and CDR2 is SQIVND (reference sequence). The CDR3 here is CASRYLGQGEQFF. The CDR3 bases are TGTGCCAGTAGATATCTGGGCCAGGGTGAGCAGTTCTTC.

The count of this clone is one. The chain couples TRBV9 to TRBJ2-7; 11 nucleotides line up with TRBD1. V shed 3 bases, J shed 2 bases, and the junction held 4 bases outside the gene matches. The CDR3 length is 15 residues. Germline loops: CDR1 SGDLS, CDR2 YYNGEE. The CDR3 protein is CASSAGTGGAYEQYF. The DNA of the CDR3 is TGTGCCAGCAGCGCCGGGACAGGGGGAGCCTACGAGCAGTACTTC.

The chain carries TRBV27 and TRBJ2-2; the D is unclear. The CDR3 runs to 15 residues. The germline gives CDR1 MNHEY, CDR2 SMNVEV (reference sequence). Trimming pared 4 bases from V and 5 bases from J, leaving 14 bases between. The CDR3 DNA reads as TGTGCCAGCAGTTCGCGGTTAGAAACAACCGGGGAGCTGTTTTTT. Translation: CASSSRLETTGELFF.

The chain links TRBV11-3 to TRBJ2-2; D ambiguous. The CDR3 runs to 15 residues. V dropped 8 bases and J dropped 1 base, with 14 bases sitting between them. Germline loops: CDR1 SGHNT, CDR2 YENEEA. The DNA for the CDR3 is TGTGCCAGCGCTCCTCGGCAATTGAACACCGGGGAGCTGTTTTTT. Translation gives CASAPRQLNTGELFF.

V is TRBV9 and J is TRBJ2-1, with 11 nucleotides matching TRBD2. V lost 4 bases, J lost 7 bases, and 4 bases stayed unmatched. Germline CDR1 SGDLS, CDR2 YYNGEE. The CDR3 loop spans 14 amino acids. The DNA of the CDR3 is TGTGCCAGCAGCCCCAGGACTAGCGGGAATGAGCAGTTCTTC. Its translation: CASSPRTSGNEQFF.

V gene TRBV28 combines with J gene TRBJ1-2; D remains unclear. Looked up from germline, CDR1 is MDHEN and CDR2 is SYDVKM. The CDR3 has 12 residues. V was trimmed by 2 bases and J by 8 bases, leaving 9 bases between them. The CDR3 DNA reads as TGTGCCAGCAGTTTAGGTAGTGGGGGCTACACCTTC. Translating it yields CASSLGSGGYTF.

Here the CDR3 reads CASSAVGQETQYF. CDR3 nucleotide sequence: TGTGCCAGCAGCGCGGTGGGCCAAGAGACCCAGTACTTC. The chain links TRBV7-9 to TRBJ2-5; D remains unclear. CDR1 SEHNR and CDR2 FQNEAQ come from the germline V gene (reference sequence). V lost 5 bases to trimming and J lost 1 base, with 8 bases between them. The CDR3 has 13 residues.

The chain recombines TRBV7-8 with TRBJ2-3, with D possibly matching TRBD1 (6 bases). The ends were cut back, 4 bases at V and 4 bases at J, with 15 bases in the middle. This CDR3 contains 15 residues. CDR1 is SGHVS, CDR2 FQNEAQ, per germline. Here the CDR3 DNA reads TGTGCCAGCAGCTCCTACTGGGGGCCGTCAGATACGCAGTATTTT. The encoded protein is CASSSYWGPSDTQYF.

V is TRBV2 and J is TRBJ2-7; the D gene is possibly TRBD2 (5 bases). The V end lost 4 bases, the J end lost 2 bases, and 12 bases lay between the germline ends. There are 14 residues in the CDR3. Germline-derived CDR1 and CDR2 are SNHLY and FYNNEI. The CDR3: CASSVGAGAYEQYF. In DNA form, the CDR3 reads TGTGCCAGCAGTGTAGGTGCGGGCGCCTACGAGCAGTACTTC.

The rearrangement uses TRBV27 and TRBJ2-5, with D perhaps TRBD1 (6 bases). V was trimmed by 2 bases and J by 2 bases, leaving 15 bases between them. CDR3 length: 16 amino acids. Per the germline V gene, CDR1 is MNHEY and CDR2 is SMNVEV (reference sequence). This CDR3 is CASSLIGTGSQETQYF. CDR3 bases: TGTGCCAGCAGTTTAATTGGTACAGGGTCACAAGAGACCCAGTACTTC.

The rearrangement uses TRBV2 and TRBJ2-2, with D uncertain. V was clipped by 3 bases and J by 6 bases, with 23 bases between them. This CDR3 is 18 amino acids long. CDR1 SNHLY and CDR2 FYNNEI come from the germline V gene. CDR3 sequence reads: CASSDLFGPRLMSGELFF. The CDR3 nucleotides are TGTGCCAGCAGTGATTTGTTTGGACCCCGGTTAATGTCCGGGGAGCTGTTTTTT.

The J gene is TRBJ2-1, the V gene TRBV29-1; no reliable D call. V lost 0 bases to trimming and J lost 0 bases, with 12 bases between them. CDR1 SQVTM and CDR2 ANQGSEA come from the germline V gene. The CDR3 is 16 amino acids. In DNA form, the CDR3 reads TGCAGCGTTGAAGATCTTGAGCCAAGCTCCTACAATGAGCAGTTCTTC. It encodes CSVEDLEPSSYNEQFF.

The gene calls are TRBV7-9 and TRBJ2-1, with D tentatively TRBD2 (7 bases). The V end was cut by 2 bases, the J end by 2 bases, with 13 bases between. Germline V lookup: CDR1 SEHNR, CDR2 FQNEAQ (reference sequence). The CDR3 consists of 16 residues. In DNA, the CDR3 is TGTGCCAGCAGCTTAAGGGGGGGAGGACCCTACAATGAGCAGTTCTTC. Encoded protein: CASSLRGGGPYNEQFF. The variable domain in full, with the rest retrieved from reference TRBV7-9 and TRBJ2-1, is DTGVSQNPRHKITKRGQNVTFRCDPISEHNRLYWYRQTLGQGPEFLTYFQNEAQLEKSRLLSDRFSAERPKGSFSTLEIQRTEQGDSAMYLCASSLRGGGPYNEQFFGPGTRLTVL.

The V gene is TRBV7-3, the J gene TRBJ2-7, with 8 bases fitting TRBD2. Germline values: CDR1 SGHTA, CDR2 FQGTGA. With V trimmed by 7 bases and J by 0 bases, 2 bases remained unmatched. The CDR3 covers 13 residues. This chain's CDR3 is CASTGRASYEQYF. The CDR3 DNA is TGTGCCAGCACCGGGAGGGCCTCCTACGAGCAGTACTTC. Using reference TRBV7-3 and TRBJ2-7 for the parts outside the CDR3, the full variable domain is GAGVSQTPSNKVTEKGKYVELRCDPISGHTALYWYRQSLGQGPEFLIYFQGTGAADDSGLPNDRFFAVRPEGSVSTLKIQRTERGDSAVYLCASTGRASYEQYFGPGTRLTVT.

As for this clone: Other nucleotide sequences in the sample specify the same CDR3. The chain is built from TRBV7-9 and TRBJ2-3; 11 bases line up with TRBD2. This CDR3 spans 16 amino acids. Germline V lookup: CDR1 SEHNR, CDR2 FQNEAQ (reference sequence). Losses at the gene ends were 9 bases for V and 7 bases for J; bases not matched to a gene: 15. In DNA, the CDR3 is TGTGCCAGTAGTTCCCCCGGGACTAGCGGAAGAAATACGCAGTATTTT. It is translated as CASSSPGTSGRNTQYF.

V is TRBV28 and J is TRBJ1-5, with TRBD1 identical over 12 bases. This CDR3 is built from 19 residues. Germline V gene sequence: CDR1 MDHEN, CDR2 SYDVKM. With 8 bases clipped from V and 0 bases from J, the junction kept 14 bases outside the gene matches. DNA for the CDR3: TGTGCCAGCGCTACCGGGACAGGGGGCGCGAGGCATAGCAATCAGCCCCAGCATTTT. This codes for CASATGTGGARHSNQPQHF.

The chain joins TRBV7-9 to TRBJ2-1; D is unresolved. The CDR3 totals 12 residues. CDR1 is SEHNR, CDR2 FQNEAQ, per germline (reference sequence). V was pared by 5 bases and J by 8 bases, with 10 bases between. CDR3 amino acids: CASSQGTDEQFF. The CDR3 nucleotides read TGTGCCAGCAGCCAAGGAACAGATGAGCAGTTCTTC.

This chain links TRBV28 with TRBJ2-1; 9 positions agree with TRBD2. Trimming removed 3 bases from V and 1 base from J; junction bases left unmatched: 10. CDR3 length: 18 amino acids. Germline loops: CDR1 MDHEN, CDR2 SYDVKM. CDR3 sequence (DNA): TGTGCCAGCAGTTTGCACGTTAGCGGGAGACCTTCCTACAATGAGCAGTTCTTC. It codes for CASSLHVSGRPSYNEQFF.

The chain links TRBV6-6 to TRBJ2-7, with D perhaps matching TRBD1 or TRBD2 (5 bases each). V lost 2 bases to trimming and J lost 3 bases, with 14 bases between them. The CDR3 consists of 15 residues. Germline V gives CDR1 MNHNY, CDR2 SVGAGI (reference sequence). The CDR3 sequence: CASSYGGSRVYEQYF. The CDR3 coding sequence is TGTGCCAGCAGTTACGGGGGTAGCAGGGTCTACGAGCAGTACTTC.

In this sample, this clone is medium-sized. The V gene is TRBV11-2, the J gene TRBJ2-7, with unresolved D. This CDR3 spans 14 amino acids. Per germline, CDR1 SGHAT and CDR2 FQNNGV. The germline V and J ends were trimmed by 2 bases and 1 base, with 9 bases remaining between them. The chain's CDR3 is CASSLLVHSYEQYF. The CDR3, as DNA: TGTGCCAGCAGCTTACTCGTGCATTCCTACGAGCAGTACTTC. Complete variable domain (other parts from reference TRBV11-2 and TRBJ2-7): EAGVAQSPRYKIIEKRQSVAFWCNPISGHATLYWYQQILGQGPKLLIQFQNNGVVDDSQLPKDRFSAERLKGVDSTLKIQPAKLEDSAVYLCASSLLVHSYEQYFGPGTRLTVT.